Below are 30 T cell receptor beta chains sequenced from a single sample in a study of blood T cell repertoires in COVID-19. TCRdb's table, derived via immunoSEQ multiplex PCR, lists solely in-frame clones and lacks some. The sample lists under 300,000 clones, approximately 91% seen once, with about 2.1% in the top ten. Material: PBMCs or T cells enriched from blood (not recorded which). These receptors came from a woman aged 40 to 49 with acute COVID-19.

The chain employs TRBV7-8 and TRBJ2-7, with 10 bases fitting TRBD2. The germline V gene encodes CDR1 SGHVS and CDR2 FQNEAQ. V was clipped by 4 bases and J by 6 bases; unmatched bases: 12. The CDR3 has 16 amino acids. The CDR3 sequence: CASSSPGGTSEPEQYF. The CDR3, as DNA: TGTGCCAGCAGCTCACCGGGGGGGACTAGCGAACCCGAGCAGTACTTC.

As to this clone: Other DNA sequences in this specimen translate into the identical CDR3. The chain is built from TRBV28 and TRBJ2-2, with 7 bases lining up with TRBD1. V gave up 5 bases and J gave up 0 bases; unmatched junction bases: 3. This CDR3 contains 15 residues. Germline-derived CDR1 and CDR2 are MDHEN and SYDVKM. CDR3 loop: CASSLGTANTGELFF. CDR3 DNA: TGTGCCAGCAGTCTCGGGACAGCGAACACCGGGGAGCTGTTTTTT. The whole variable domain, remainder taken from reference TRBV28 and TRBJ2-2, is DVKVTQSSRYLVKRTGEKVFLECVQDMDHENMFWYRQDPGLGLRLIYFSYDVKMKEKGDIPEGYSVSREKKERFSLILESASTNQTSMYLCASSLGTANTGELFFGEGSRLTVL.

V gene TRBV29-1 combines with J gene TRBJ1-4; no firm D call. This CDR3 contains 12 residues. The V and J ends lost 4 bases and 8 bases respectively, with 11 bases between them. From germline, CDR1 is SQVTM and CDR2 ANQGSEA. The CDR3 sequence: CSVVGNGEKLFF. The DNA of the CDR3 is TGCAGCGTTGTTGGAAACGGGGAAAAACTGTTTTTT.

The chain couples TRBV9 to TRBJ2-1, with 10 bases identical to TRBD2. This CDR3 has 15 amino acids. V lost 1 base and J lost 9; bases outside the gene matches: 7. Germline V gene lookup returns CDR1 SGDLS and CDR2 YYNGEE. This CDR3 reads CASSVTSGRAAEQFF. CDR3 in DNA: TGTGCCAGCAGCGTAACCAGCGGGAGGGCCGCTGAGCAGTTCTTC.

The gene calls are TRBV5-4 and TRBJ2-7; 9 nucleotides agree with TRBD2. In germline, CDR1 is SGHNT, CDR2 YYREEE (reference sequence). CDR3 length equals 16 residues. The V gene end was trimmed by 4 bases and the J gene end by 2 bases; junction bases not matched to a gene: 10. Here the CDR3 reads CASSTGPSGMAYEQYF. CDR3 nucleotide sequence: TGTGCCAGCAGCACCGGCCCTAGCGGGATGGCCTACGAGCAGTACTTC.

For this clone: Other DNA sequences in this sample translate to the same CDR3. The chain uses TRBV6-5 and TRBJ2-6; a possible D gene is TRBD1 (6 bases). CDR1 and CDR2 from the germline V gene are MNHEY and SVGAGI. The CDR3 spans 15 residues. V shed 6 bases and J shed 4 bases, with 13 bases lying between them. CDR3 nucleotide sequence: TGTGCCAGCAGGTCACAGGGATCGGGGGCCAACGTCCTGACTTTC. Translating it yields CASRSQGSGANVLTF.

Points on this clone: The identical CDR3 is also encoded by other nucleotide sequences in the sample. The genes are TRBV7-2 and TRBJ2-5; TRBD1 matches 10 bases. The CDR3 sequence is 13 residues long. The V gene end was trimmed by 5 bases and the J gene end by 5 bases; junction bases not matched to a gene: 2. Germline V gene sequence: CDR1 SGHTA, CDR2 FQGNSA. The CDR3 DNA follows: TGTGCCAGCAGCCCGGACAGGGGGGAGACCCAGTACTTC. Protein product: CASSPDRGETQYF.

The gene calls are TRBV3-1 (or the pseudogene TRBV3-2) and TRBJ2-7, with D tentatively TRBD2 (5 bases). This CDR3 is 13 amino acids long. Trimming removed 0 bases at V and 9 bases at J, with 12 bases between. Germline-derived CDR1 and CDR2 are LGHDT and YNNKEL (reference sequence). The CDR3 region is CASSQDLGSVQYF. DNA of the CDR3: TGTGCCAGCAGCCAAGATTTGGGGAGTGTGCAGTACTTC.

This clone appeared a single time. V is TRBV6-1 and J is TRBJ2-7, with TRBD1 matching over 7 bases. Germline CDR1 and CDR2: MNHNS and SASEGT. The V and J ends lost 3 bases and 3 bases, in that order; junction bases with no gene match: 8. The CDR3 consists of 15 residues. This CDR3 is CASSEGRQGRYEQYF. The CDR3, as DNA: TGTGCCAGCAGTGAGGGGAGACAGGGCCGCTACGAGCAGTACTTC.

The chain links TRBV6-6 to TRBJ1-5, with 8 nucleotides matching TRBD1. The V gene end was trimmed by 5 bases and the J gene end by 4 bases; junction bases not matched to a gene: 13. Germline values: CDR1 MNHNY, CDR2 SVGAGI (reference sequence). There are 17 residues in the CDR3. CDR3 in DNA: TGTGCCAGCAGTCCCGGGACAGGCTGGGCGAGGAATCAGCCCCAGCATTTT. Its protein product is CASSPGTGWARNQPQHF.

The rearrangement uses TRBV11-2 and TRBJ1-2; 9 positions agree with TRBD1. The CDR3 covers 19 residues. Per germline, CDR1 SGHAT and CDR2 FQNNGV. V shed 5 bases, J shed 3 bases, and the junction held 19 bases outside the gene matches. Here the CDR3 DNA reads TGTGCCAGCAGCGGCAGGGGGCCGGGACAGGGTATGGCTGACTATGGCTACACCTTC. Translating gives CASSGRGPGQGMADYGYTF.

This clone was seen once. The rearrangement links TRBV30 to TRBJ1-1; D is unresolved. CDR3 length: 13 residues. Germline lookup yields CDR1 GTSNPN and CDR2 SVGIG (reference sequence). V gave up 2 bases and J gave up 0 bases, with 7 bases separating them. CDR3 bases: TGTGCCTGGAGTAGAGGGATGAACACTGAAGCTTTCTTT. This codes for CAWSRGMNTEAFF.

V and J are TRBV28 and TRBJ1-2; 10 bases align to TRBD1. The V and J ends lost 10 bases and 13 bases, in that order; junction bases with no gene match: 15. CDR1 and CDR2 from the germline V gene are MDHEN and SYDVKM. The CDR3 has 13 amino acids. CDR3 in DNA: TGTGCCACCAAAACGACAGGGGGCGAATATTTCACCTTC. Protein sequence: CATKTTGGEYFTF.

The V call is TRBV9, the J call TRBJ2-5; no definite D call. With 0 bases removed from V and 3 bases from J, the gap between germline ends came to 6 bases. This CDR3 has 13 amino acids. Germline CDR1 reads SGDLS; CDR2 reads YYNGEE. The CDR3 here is CASSVGAEETQYF. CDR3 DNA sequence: TGTGCCAGCAGCGTAGGGGCCGAAGAGACCCAGTACTTC.

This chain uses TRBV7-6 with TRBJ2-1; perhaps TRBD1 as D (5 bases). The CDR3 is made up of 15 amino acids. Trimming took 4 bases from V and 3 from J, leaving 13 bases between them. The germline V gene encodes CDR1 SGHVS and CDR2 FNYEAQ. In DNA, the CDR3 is TGTGCCAGCAGCTCTAGACAGAGACTCTACAATGAGCAGTTCTTC. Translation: CASSSRQRLYNEQFF.

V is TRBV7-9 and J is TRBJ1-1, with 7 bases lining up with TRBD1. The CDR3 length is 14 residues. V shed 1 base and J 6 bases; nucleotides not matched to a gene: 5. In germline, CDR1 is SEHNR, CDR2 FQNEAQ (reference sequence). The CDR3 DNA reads TGTGCCAGCAGCTTAGAGAAGGGGGCGTCTGAAGCTTTCTTT. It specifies CASSLEKGASEAFF.

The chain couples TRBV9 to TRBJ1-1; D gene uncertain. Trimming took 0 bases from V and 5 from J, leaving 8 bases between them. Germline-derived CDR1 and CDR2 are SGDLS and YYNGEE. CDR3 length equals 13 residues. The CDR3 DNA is TGTGCCAGCAGCGTAGCAGCGAGGACTGAAGCTTTCTTT. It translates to CASSVAARTEAFF.

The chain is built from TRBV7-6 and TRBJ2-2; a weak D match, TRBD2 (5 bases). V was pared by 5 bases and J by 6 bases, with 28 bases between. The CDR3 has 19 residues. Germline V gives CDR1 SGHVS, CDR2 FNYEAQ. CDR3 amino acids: CASSDRIPGSLDGAGELFF. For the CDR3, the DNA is TGTGCCAGCAGCGATAGGATCCCCGGTAGTCTAGACGGGGCCGGGGAGCTGTTTTTT.

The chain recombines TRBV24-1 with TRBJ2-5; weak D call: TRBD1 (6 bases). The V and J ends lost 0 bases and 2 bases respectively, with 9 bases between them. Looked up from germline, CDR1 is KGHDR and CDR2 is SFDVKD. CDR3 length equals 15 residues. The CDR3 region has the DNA TGTGCCACCAGTGATTTGAAACAGGGTCAAGAGACCCAGTACTTC. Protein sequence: CATSDLKQGQETQYF.

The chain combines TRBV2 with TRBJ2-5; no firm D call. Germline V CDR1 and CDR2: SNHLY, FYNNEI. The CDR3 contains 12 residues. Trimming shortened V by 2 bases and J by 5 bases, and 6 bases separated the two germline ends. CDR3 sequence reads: CASSEIPETQYF. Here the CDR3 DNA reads TGTGCCAGCAGTGAAATCCCGGAGACCCAGTACTTC.

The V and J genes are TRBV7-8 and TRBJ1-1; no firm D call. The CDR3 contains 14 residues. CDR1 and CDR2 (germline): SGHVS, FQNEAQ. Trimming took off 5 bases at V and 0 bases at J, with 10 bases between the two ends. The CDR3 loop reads CASSDTPLNTEAFF. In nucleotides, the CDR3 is TGTGCCAGCAGCGATACACCTTTGAACACTGAAGCTTTCTTT.

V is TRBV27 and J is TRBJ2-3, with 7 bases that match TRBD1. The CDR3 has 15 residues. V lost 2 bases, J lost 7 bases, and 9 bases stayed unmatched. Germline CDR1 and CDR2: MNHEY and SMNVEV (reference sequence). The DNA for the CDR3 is TGTGCCAGCAGTTTAGGGCAGGGGGTCCGAAATACGCAGTATTTT. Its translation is CASSLGQGVRNTQYF.

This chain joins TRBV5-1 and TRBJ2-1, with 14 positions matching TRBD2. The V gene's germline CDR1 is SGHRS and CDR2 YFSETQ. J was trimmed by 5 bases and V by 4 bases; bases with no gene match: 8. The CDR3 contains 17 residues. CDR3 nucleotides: TGCGCCAGCAGCCCCCGACTAGCGGGGGGGCCGGACAATGAGCAGTTCTTC. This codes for CASSPRLAGGPDNEQFF.

The CDR3 protein is CASNHGQGGNTEAFF. DNA for the CDR3: TGTGCCAGCAACCACGGACAGGGGGGCAACACTGAAGCTTTCTTT. The rearrangement joins TRBV21-1 to TRBJ1-1; no check of the table's D call, TRBD1, against the DNA was made. TRBV21-1 is a listed pseudogene. The CDR3 is 15 residues long.

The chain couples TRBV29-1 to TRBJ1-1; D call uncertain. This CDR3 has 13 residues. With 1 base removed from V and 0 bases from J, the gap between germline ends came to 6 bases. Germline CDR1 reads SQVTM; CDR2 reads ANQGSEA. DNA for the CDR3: TGCAGCGTTGAAGGGAGAATGAACACTGAAGCTTTCTTT. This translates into CSVEGRMNTEAFF.

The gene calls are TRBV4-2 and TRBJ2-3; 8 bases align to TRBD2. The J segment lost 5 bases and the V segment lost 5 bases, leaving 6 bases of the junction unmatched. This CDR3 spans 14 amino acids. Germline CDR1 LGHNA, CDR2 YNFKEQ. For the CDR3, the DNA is TGTGCCAGCAGCGAAACAGCGGGAGTAGATACGCAGTATTTT. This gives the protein CASSETAGVDTQYF.

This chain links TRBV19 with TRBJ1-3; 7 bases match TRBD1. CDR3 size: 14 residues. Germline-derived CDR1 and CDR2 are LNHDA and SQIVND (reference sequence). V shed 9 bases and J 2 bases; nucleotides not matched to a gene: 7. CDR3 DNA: TGTGCCAGCCAACGGACAGGACCTGGAAACACCATATATTTT. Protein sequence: CASQRTGPGNTIYF.

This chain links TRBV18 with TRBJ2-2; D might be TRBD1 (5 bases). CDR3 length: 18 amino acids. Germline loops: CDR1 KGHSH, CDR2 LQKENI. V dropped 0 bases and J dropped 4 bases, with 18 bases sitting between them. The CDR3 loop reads CASSPPSGPQTSTGELFF. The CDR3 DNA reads TGTGCCAGCTCACCACCTTCAGGGCCTCAAACCTCCACCGGGGAGCTGTTTTTT.

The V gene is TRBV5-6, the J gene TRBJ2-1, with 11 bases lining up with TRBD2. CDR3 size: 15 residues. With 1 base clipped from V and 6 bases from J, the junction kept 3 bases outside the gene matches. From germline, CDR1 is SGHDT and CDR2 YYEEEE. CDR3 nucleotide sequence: TGTGCCAGCAGCTTGTATCTAGCGGGGGGCAATGAGCAGTTCTTC. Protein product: CASSLYLAGGNEQFF.

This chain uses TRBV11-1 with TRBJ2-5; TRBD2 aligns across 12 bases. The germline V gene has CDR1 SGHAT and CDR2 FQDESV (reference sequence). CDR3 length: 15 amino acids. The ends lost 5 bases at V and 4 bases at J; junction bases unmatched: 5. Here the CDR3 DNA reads TGTGCCAGCAGCCCCAGACTAGCGGGAGTAGAGACCCAGTACTTC. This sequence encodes CASSPRLAGVETQYF.